The 10 T cell receptor beta chains in this list originate from one sample, sequenced in a study of blood T cells in healthy people across ages. PCR was performed a second time for about 6 to 11 cycles using a sample-barcoded 5' primer and a J-beta primer mix. One entry per CDR3 protein results from TCRdb running MiXCR on the 5' RACE reads. The repertoire holds some 900,000 distinct CDR3 sequences, with roughly 48% as singletons. The sample was blood. These receptors came from a man aged 30 to 39 in good health.

The chain carries TRBV3-1 and TRBJ1-5, with a weak D call TRBD1 (6 bases). The CDR3 has 15 residues. Trimming took 1 base from V and 4 from J, leaving 11 bases between them. Germline CDR1 and CDR2: LGHDT and YNNKEL (reference sequence). The CDR3 DNA sequence: TGTGCCAGCAGCCAAGTATCGGGACAAAATCAGCCCCAGCATTTT. It codes for CASSQVSGQNQPQHF.

The V gene is TRBV6-2 or TRBV6-3, the J gene TRBJ2-7, with TRBD2 as a possible D gene (7 bases). Trimming shortened V by 2 bases and J by 2 bases, and 10 bases separated the two germline ends. The CDR3 is made up of 14 amino acids. CDR1 and CDR2 from the germline V gene are MNHEY and SVGEGT. Here the CDR3 reads CASSYAGAPYEQYF. As DNA, the CDR3 is TGTGCCAGCAGTTACGCGGGGGCCCCCTACGAGCAGTACTTC.

This clonotype was seen a few times. The chain links TRBV12-3 or TRBV12-4 to TRBJ1-5; no clear D gene. V lost 3 bases and J lost 4, with 13 bases in between. This CDR3 is 15 amino acids long. CDR3 amino acids: CASSFSGYPNQPQHF. For the CDR3, the DNA is TGTGCCAGCAGTTTTAGCGGCTACCCAAATCAGCCCCAGCATTTT.

In this sample, this clonotype turned up a few times. The rearrangement joins TRBV27 to TRBJ2-5; TRBD1 matches at 7 bases. This CDR3 has 18 residues. CDR1 and CDR2 (germline): MNHEY, SMNVEV (reference sequence). V was clipped by 3 bases and J by 1 base; unmatched bases: 14. CDR3 sequence (DNA): TGTGCCAGCAGTTTTAAGCGATCGCTTCGGGACAGCCAAGAGACCCAGTACTTC. This gives the protein CASSFKRSLRDSQETQYF.

This clonotype turned up a few times. The CDR3 loop is CASRLQGNEQYF. DNA of the CDR3: TGTGCCAGTAGATTACAGGGGAACGAGCAGTACTTC. This chain connects TRBV2 to TRBJ2-7; 7 nucleotides agree with TRBD1. V lost 9 bases and J lost 5; bases outside the gene matches: 7. The CDR3 totals 12 residues. CDR1 is SNHLY, CDR2 FYNNEI, per germline.

This clonotype was seen a few times. This chain links TRBV4-3 with TRBJ2-7, with D perhaps assigned TRBD1 or TRBD2 (5 bases each). CDR1 LGHNA and CDR2 YSLEER come from the germline V gene. The CDR3 is made up of 17 amino acids. Trimming shortened V by 0 bases and J by 0 bases, and 15 bases separated the two germline ends. The CDR3 region is CASSQESRDGSSYEQYF. The DNA for the CDR3 is TGCGCCAGCAGCCAAGAGAGCCGGGACGGTAGCTCCTACGAGCAGTACTTC.

Relative to its sample, this clonotype is medium-sized. The chain carries TRBV28 and TRBJ2-1; 7 bases map to TRBD2. The CDR3 consists of 14 residues. V shed 7 bases and J 6 bases; nucleotides not matched to a gene: 9. Germline V gives CDR1 MDHEN, CDR2 SYDVKM. The CDR3 reads CASKERGLLNEQFF. The DNA for the CDR3 is TGTGCCAGCAAGGAGCGGGGTCTCCTCAATGAGCAGTTCTTC.

This clonotype occurred a few times. J is TRBJ2-1 and V is TRBV6-5; 7 nucleotides align to TRBD1. CDR1 and CDR2 from the germline V gene are MNHEY and SVGAGI. The CDR3 is made up of 15 amino acids. V trimming: 6 bases; J trimming: 8 bases; junction bases outside the gene matches: 13. CDR3 DNA sequence: TGTGCCAGCAGAAACCAACAGGGGTTAGGCCATGAGCAGTTCTTC. Translating gives CASRNQQGLGHEQFF.

The gene calls are TRBV6-1 and TRBJ2-3; D is undetermined. Germline-derived CDR1 and CDR2 are MNHNS and SASEGT. The CDR3 is made up of 13 amino acids. The germline V and J ends were trimmed by 11 bases and 2 bases, with 14 bases remaining between them. The CDR3 sequence: CASRGSTTDTQYF. The CDR3, as DNA: TGTGCCTCACGAGGCTCCACCACAGATACGCAGTATTTT.

This clonotype was seen only a few times. This rearrangement joins TRBV11-2 to TRBJ2-7; 9 nucleotides match TRBD1. The V gene's germline CDR1 is SGHAT and CDR2 FQNNGV. With V trimmed by 4 bases and J by 5 bases, 15 bases remained unmatched. This CDR3 has 17 amino acids. Written as DNA, the CDR3 is TGTGCCAGCAGCTACACCCTCGCGGGACAGGGCTCAAACGAGCAGTACTTC. Protein sequence: CASSYTLAGQGSNEQYF.